The clone carrying this T cell receptor (beta chain) was seen once. Antigen specificity is unknown. Generated by immunoSEQ multiplex PCR, the TCRdb table keeps only in-frame clones and is missing some. In the table there are about 550,000 clones, about 95% of which are singletons. These data originate in a study of shared clonotypes between healthy human individuals. Study-wide results and limits: It was only blood that was sampled, and tissue repertoires likely differ.

Cells designated naive CD8 were CD45RO-negative and were positively selected for CCR7, with terminally differentiated effector memory CD45RA+ cells excluded. Each of the donors was a healthy adult who was HIV-negative and had not had a recent acute infection or vaccination. The CDR3 sequence is 15 residues long. In germline, CDR1 is GTSNPN, CDR2 SVGIG (reference sequence). V trimming: 2 bases; J trimming: 1 base; junction bases outside the gene matches: 3. V and J are TRBV30 and TRBJ2-3, with 10 bases identical to TRBD2. The material sequenced was naive CD8+ T cells sorted from blood. The TCR comes from a woman in her 30s in good health. In DNA form, the CDR3 reads TGTGCCTGGAGTCCCGGGACTAGCGGCACAGATACGCAGTATTTT. Amino acid sequence: CAWSPGTSGTDTQYF. Full variable domain (missing parts from reference TRBV30 and TRBJ2-3): SQTIHQWPATLVQPVGSPLSLECTVEGTSNPNLYWYRQAAGRGLQLLFYSVGIGQISSEVPQNLSASRPQDRQFILSSKKLLLSDSGFYLCAWSPGTSGTDTQYFGPGTRLTVL.